This T cell receptor beta chain was sequenced during a study of T cells in tuberculosis (dated by TCRdb to between 2018 and 2020). With regard to the full study: The study combined CD1B tetramers and high-throughput TCR immunosequencing to characterize T cells specific for the mycobacterial lipid antigen glucose monomycolate (GMM). In a South African clinical cohort, IGRA-negative adolescents, IGRA-positive adolescents with latent tuberculosis and adults with active tuberculosis were compared, with 9 to 10 people in each group. Study-wide conclusions, independent of this receptor: Using GEM motif frequencies, a classifier achieved 60% to 70% accuracy, whereas a classifier built on the diverse GMM-specific repertoire got to approximately 90% accuracy (AUROC over 0.8). Compared with IGRA-negative controls, TCR-alpha repertoires from active tuberculosis had smaller mean NN-distances to GMM-specific TCRs, which suggests clonal expansion of these TCRs. The smaller NN-distances were partly driven by shorter CDR3-alpha lengths in active tuberculosis patients, and the difference for TCR-beta did not reach statistical significance. Clinical samples were selected based on the availability of cryopreserved specimens, with adults included as active tuberculosis cases and adolescents included as controls.

For this clone: No antigen is known for it. No per-base quality is available; no much larger clone lies one base away.

The immunoSEQ multiplex PCR assay was used to generate TCR libraries, with TCR-beta and/or TCR-alpha/delta assays applied to each sample. The amplified TCR libraries were sequenced on the Illumina high-throughput platform. The study's processing was this. Clustering and dimensionality reduction were performed using pairwise TCRdist distances among GMM-specific receptors from ex vivo sorted or in vitro expanded T cells. Each clinical repertoire received a mean NN-distance score, defined as the average TCRdist to the nearest 10% of tetramer-positive reference sequences. GEM TCR motif frequency was calculated as the fraction of unique TCRs that matched known GEM sequences by V/J usage and CDR3 length. Linear discriminant analysis with leave-one-out cross-validation, implemented in scikit-learn, was used to classify active tuberculosis. TCRdb provides this immuneACCESS table in a form limited to in-frame rearrangements. Some clones are lacking; in checked studies, under half of them reflect an unresolved V gene, and why the rest are absent is not known. The V and J calls and clone size come from that table; D and trimming were worked out from the DNA. The sample includes 35,000 to 40,000 clones, with approximately 94% observed a single time. In total, the top ten clones hold 9.5% to 13% of the sample.

The CDR3 starts with the cysteine, ends with the phenylalanine, and has 14 residues. This entry keeps only the CDR3 DNA: 42 bases, framed from base 1. From a lookup of the germline V gene (reference sequence), CDR1 and CDR2 are LNHDA and SQIVND. V lost 10 bases and J lost 1 base; the stretch between them is 14 bases long. At study entry, adolescents were screened for latent tuberculosis infection using a tuberculin skin test and the QuantiFERON-TB GOLD In-Tube IGRA. Unsorted cryopreserved PBMC were immunosequenced, covering on average about 96,000 T cells per clinical donor. Eleven high schools in the Worcester region of the Western Cape, South Africa, served as enrollment sites for adolescents aged 12 to 18 years. Around 10 adolescents infected with M. tuberculosis and about ten uninfected adolescents were chosen and matched for age and sex. For the adolescents, PBMC were isolated by density centrifugation from freshly drawn heparinized blood and then cryopreserved.

Sequencing was done on a sample of PBMCs. The source of this sequence is a donor aged 10-30 years with latent tuberculosis or without tuberculosis infection. Some clones in this sample may be carry-over from other donors' samples. The sequence is built from TRBV19 and TRBJ1-5, with a weak D call of TRBD1 (5 bases match). The base sequence is TGTGCCACAGGGACTTTGGGAAGCAATCAGCCCCAGCATTTT. It translates to CATGTLGSNQPQHF.